This TCR beta chain was sequenced in a study of CD8 T cells in ankylosing spondylitis. Whole-study results and caveats: Researchers reportedly found disease-linked clones significantly enriched in matched ankylosing spondylitis synovial fluid. For ankylosing spondylitis blood, a TCR beta motif of 8 or 9 highly homologous variants appeared characteristic.

This clonotype was seen a handful of times. Its antigen is unidentified. TCRdb re-called the 5' RACE reads through MiXCR, storing one row per CDR3 protein. This sample carries about 220,000 distinct CDR3 sequences, 15% to 20% of them seen once, and the ten largest clones take approximately 46%. From germline, CDR1 is SEHNR and CDR2 FQNEAQ (reference sequence). CDR3 length equals 14 residues. The V end was cut by 8 bases, the J end by 4 bases, with 16 bases between. The chain carries TRBV7-9 and TRBJ2-3, with D maybe TRBD1 (6 bases). The sample consisted of blood, either unsorted or a sorted T cell fraction (not recorded which). This TCR derives from a male donor with ankylosing spondylitis. CDR3 protein: CASPTLDRPDTQYF. CDR3 bases: TGTGCCAGCCCCACCCTTGACAGGCCAGATACGCAGTATTTT. Filled out from reference TRBV7-9 and TRBJ2-3, the complete variable domain reads DTGVSQNPRHKITKRGQNVTFRCDPISEHNRLYWYRQTLGQGPEFLTYFQNEAQLEKSRLLSDRFSAERPKGSFSTLEIQRTEQGDSAMYLCASPTLDRPDTQYFGPGTRLTVL.